A selection of T cell receptor beta chains follows, all from one sample in a study of CD8 T cells in Susac syndrome. TCRdb recomputed calls from the immunoSEQ multiplex PCR reads with MiXCR, one row per CDR3 protein. This table holds over 120,000 distinct CDR3 sequences, more than 85% found once. Sequencing was performed on CD4+ T cells from PBMCs. Receptors originate from a human donor with Susac syndrome. Both conserved end residues are part of each CDR3. The D gene is left open where the match is weak. Rows give clone size only sometimes, using once, few, many, or a class for an expanded clone.

>TRBV9|.|TRBJ2-1|15|.
TGTGCCAGCAGCGTAGGTCACGGTCCGAACAATGAGCAGTTCTTC
CASSVGHGPNNEQFF
>TRBV9|.|TRBJ2-2|15|.
TGTGCCAGCAGCGTAGTGGGGAGTTACACCGGGGAGCTGTTTTTT
CASSVVGSYTGELFF
>TRBV3-1|.|TRBJ1-1|16|.
TGTGCCAGCAGCCACGGATCGGGAACAGCGAACACTGAAGCTTTCTTT
CASSHGSGTANTEAFF
>TRBV29-1|.|TRBJ2-2|12|.
TGCAGCGTTGAACACAACACCGGGGAGCTGTTTTTT
CSVEHNTGELFF
>TRBV6-5|.|TRBJ2-3|15|.
TGTGCCAGCAGTTACCGCGCTGTATTAGGAGATACGCAGTATTTT
CASSYRAVLGDTQYF
>TRBV18|.|TRBJ1-2|14|.
TGTGCCAGCTCACCACCGTCAGGGGTGCATGGCTACACCTTC
CASSPPSGVHGYTF
>TRBV30|.|TRBJ1-2|13|.
TGTGCCTGGAGTGCACACCCTAACTATGGCTACACCTTC
CAWSAHPNYGYTF
>TRBV3-1|.|TRBJ2-5|15|.
TGTGCCAGCAGCCACCATGACAGATTCCAAGAGACCCAGTACTTC
CASSHHDRFQETQYF
>TRBV5-1|once|TRBJ1-2|12|.
TGCGCCAGCAGCCCCAATGACAGTGGCTACACCTTC
CASSPNDSGYTF
>TRBV20-1|.|TRBJ1-2|10|.
TGCAGTGCTGGACAGCGGGGCTACACCTTC
CSAGQRGYTF
>TRBV7-3|few|TRBJ2-5|16|TRBD2
TGTGCCAGCAGTGGAGCTCTCCGACTAGCTGGGGAGACCCAGTACTTC
CASSGALRLAGETQYF
>TRBV5-1|.|TRBJ2-1|13|.
TGCGCCAGCAAACTTTCCACTGGGGATGAGCAGTTCTTC
CASKLSTGDEQFF
>TRBV25-1|once|TRBJ1-2|13|TRBD1
TGTGCCAGCACTGAACAGGGGTCTAAGGGCTACACCTTC
CASTEQGSKGYTF
>TRBV10-3|.|TRBJ1-1|15|.
TGTGCCATCAGTGAGTCGGGACGGAAGAACACTGAAGCTTTCTTT
CAISESGRKNTEAFF
>TRBV7-9|.|TRBJ1-1|14|.
TGTGCCAGCAGCTTAGCTATAGACAGGACTGAAGCTTTCTTT
CASSLAIDRTEAFF
>TRBV29-1|once|TRBJ2-7|13|.
TGCAGCGTCCGAGCCGACAGGTCCTACGAGCAGTACTTC
CSVRADRSYEQYF
>TRBV20-1|.|TRBJ2-1|15|TRBD2
TGCAGTGCTGGGTTGGGCGGGAGGACTTACAATGAGCAGTTCTTC
CSAGLGGRTYNEQFF
>TRBV4-1|.|TRBJ2-1|15|.
TGCGCCAGCAGCCCGAGGGGGGAGGGCCGCAATGAGCAGTTCTTC
CASSPRGEGRNEQFF
>TRBV29-1|once|TRBJ1-1|16|TRBD1
TGCAGCGTTGTGGGGCCTGTGACAGGGGGGAACACTGAAGCTTTCTTT
CSVVGPVTGGNTEAFF
>TRBV4-2|.|TRBJ2-5|16|TRBD2
TGTGCCAGCAGCATGACTAGCGGGGGGGCACAAGAGACCCAGTACTTC
CASSMTSGGAQETQYF
>TRBV30|.|TRBJ1-1|14|.
TGTGCCTGGAGCCCGCGGGGTGGGAACACTGAAGCTTTCTTT
CAWSPRGGNTEAFF
>TRBV6-6|once|TRBJ2-7|13|.
TGTGCCAGCAGTTACTCCTCGGTCGGCGAGCAGTACTTC
CASSYSSVGEQYF
>TRBV20-1|.|TRBJ2-3|17|TRBD1
TGCAGTGCCCAGGACAGGGGGCTAGTCGGTAGGACAGATACGCAGTATTTT
CSAQDRGLVGRTDTQYF
>TRBV12-3/TRBV12-4|.|TRBJ2-6|15|TRBD1
TGTGCCAGCAGTTGGACAGGCTTGGGGGCCAACGTCCTGACTTTC
CASSWTGLGANVLTF
>TRBV20-1|.|TRBJ1-1|12|.
TGCAGTGCCCTAGAAGGCGGAACTGAAGCTTTCTTT
CSALEGGTEAFF
>TRBV6-5|.|TRBJ2-3|15|.
TGTGCCAGCAGTGACCCGGGACAAAGCACAGATACGCAGTATTTT
CASSDPGQSTDTQYF
>TRBV5-1|.|TRBJ2-7|15|TRBD1
TGCGCCAGCAGCTGGGGACAGGGGTTTTCCTACGAGCAGTACTTC
CASSWGQGFSYEQYF
>TRBV4-3|once|TRBJ1-1|14|.
TGCGCCAGCAGCCCGATAGTCTCGGGTGCAGAAGCTTTCTTT
CASSPIVSGAEAFF
>TRBV11-2|.|TRBJ2-7|11|.
TGTGCCAGCAGCTTACTCAGGGAGCAGTACTTC
CASSLLREQYF
>TRBV7-2|few|TRBJ2-7|13|.
TGTGCCAGCAGCTTAGCCCTCAACTACGAGCAGTACTTC
CASSLALNYEQYF
>TRBV21-1|once|TRBJ1-1|16|.
TGTGCCAGCAGCGCGTCGAACGGACAGCGCCGGCTTGAAGCTTTCTTT
CASSASNGQRRLEAFF
>TRBV4-1|.|TRBJ2-2|16|TRBD2
TGCGCCAGCAGCCAACTAGCGGGAGCTAACACCGGGGAGCTGTTTTTT
CASSQLAGANTGELFF
>TRBV11-2|.|TRBJ2-7|14|.
TGTGCCAGCAGCTTCGGGGGGCGAAAGGGAGAGCAGTACTTC
CASSFGGRKGEQYF
>TRBV3-1|.|TRBJ1-1|14|TRBD1
TGTGCCAGCAGCCAACGGACAGGAGGGTCTGAAGCTTTCTTT
CASSQRTGGSEAFF
>TRBV20-1|.|TRBJ1-5|16|.
TGCAGTGCTAGAGATTCAACGGCACCAGGAGTTCGGCCCCAGCATTTT
CSARDSTAPGVRPQHF
>TRBV20-1|.|TRBJ2-7|12|.
TGCAGTGCTAGGGGTCCCTCCTACGAGCAGTACTTC
CSARGPSYEQYF
>TRBV14|.|TRBJ2-7|12|.
TGTGCCAGCAGCCAAGCCGGGATCGAGCAGTACTTC
CASSQAGIEQYF